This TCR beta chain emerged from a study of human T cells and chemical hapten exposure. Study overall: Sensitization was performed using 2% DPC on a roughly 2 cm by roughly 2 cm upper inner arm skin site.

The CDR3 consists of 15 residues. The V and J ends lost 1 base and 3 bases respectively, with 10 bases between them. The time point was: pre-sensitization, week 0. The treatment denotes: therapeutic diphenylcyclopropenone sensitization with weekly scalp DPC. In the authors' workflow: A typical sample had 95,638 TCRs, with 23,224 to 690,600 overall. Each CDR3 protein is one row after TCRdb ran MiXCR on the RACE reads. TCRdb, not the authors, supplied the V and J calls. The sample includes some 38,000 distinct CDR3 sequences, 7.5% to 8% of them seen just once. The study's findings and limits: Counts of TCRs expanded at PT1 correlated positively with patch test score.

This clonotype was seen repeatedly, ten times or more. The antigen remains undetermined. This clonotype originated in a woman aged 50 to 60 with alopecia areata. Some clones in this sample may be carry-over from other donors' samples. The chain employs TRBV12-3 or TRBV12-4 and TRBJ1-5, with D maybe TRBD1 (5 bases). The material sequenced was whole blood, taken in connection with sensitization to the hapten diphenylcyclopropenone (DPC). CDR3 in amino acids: CASSLGPGTNQPQHF. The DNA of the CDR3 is TGTGCCAGCAGTTTAGGTCCTGGGACCAATCAGCCCCAGCATTTT.